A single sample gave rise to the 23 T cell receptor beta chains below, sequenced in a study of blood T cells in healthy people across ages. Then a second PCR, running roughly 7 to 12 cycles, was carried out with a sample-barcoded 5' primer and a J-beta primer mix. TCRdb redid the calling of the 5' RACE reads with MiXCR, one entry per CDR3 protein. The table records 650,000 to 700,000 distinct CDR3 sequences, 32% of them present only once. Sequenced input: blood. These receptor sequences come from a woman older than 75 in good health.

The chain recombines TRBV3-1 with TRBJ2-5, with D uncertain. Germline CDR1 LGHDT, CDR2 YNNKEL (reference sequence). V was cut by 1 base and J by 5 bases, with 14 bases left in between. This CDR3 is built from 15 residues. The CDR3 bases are TGTGCCAGCAGCCAAGGTTCTGGGGTTTGGGAGACCCAGTACTTC. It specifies CASSQGSGVWETQYF.

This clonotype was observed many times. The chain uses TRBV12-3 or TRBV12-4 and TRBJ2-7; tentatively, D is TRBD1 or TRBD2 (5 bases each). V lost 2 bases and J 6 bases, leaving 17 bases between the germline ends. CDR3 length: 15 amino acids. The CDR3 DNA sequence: TGTGCCAGCAGTTTAAGCCCCCGGACTCAGGGCGAGCAGTACTTC. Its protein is CASSLSPRTQGEQYF.

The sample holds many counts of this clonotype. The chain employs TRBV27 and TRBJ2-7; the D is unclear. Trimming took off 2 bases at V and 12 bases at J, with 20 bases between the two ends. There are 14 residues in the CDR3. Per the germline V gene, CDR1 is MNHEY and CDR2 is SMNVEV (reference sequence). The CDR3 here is CASSLRPVSTRRYF. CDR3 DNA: TGTGCCAGCAGTTTACGGCCAGTGAGTACGCGGCGGTACTTC.

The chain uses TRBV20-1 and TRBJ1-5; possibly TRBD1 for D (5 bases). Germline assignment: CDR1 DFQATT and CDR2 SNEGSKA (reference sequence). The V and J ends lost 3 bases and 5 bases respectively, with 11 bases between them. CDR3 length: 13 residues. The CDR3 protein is CSASGGWDQPQHF. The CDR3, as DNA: TGCAGTGCTAGTGGGGGATGGGATCAGCCCCAGCATTTT.

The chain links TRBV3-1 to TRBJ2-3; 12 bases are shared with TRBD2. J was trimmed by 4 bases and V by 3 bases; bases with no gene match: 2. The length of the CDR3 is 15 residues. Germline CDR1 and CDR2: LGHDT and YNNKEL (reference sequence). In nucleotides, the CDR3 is TGTGCCAGCAGCCATCCTAGCGGGGGGGCAGATACGCAGTATTTT. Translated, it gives CASSHPSGGADTQYF.

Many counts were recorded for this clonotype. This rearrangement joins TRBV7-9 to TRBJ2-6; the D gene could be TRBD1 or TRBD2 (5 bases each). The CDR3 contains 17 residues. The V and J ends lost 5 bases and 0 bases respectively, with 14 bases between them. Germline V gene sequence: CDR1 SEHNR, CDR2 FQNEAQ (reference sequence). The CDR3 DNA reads TGTGCCAGCAGCCCCCTCGAGGGGAGCTCTGGGGCCAACGTCCTGACTTTC. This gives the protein CASSPLEGSSGANVLTF.

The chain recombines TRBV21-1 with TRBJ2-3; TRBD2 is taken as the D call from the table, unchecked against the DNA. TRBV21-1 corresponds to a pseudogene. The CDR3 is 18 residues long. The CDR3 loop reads CVSSSKYIWLALSDTQYF. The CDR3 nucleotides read TGTGTCAGCAGCTCAAAGTATATATGGCTAGCTCTTAGCGATACGCAGTATTTT.

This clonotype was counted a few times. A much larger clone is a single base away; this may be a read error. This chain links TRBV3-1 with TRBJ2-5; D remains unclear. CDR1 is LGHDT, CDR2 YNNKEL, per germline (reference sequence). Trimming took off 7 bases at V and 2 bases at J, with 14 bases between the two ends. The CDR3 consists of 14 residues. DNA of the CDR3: TGTGCCAGCAACCCTCGGATCTTACAAGAGACCCAGTACTTC. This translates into CASNPRILQETQYF.

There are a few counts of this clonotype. The CDR3 protein is CASSWSGAENEQFF. CDR3 DNA: TGCGCCAGCAGCTGGAGCGGGGCCGAGAATGAGCAGTTCTTC. V and J are TRBV5-1 and TRBJ2-1; TRBD2 agrees at 7 bases. Trimming cost V 3 bases and J 7 bases; bases outside gene matches: 7. Germline-derived CDR1 and CDR2 are SGHRS and YFSETQ. This CDR3 has 14 residues.

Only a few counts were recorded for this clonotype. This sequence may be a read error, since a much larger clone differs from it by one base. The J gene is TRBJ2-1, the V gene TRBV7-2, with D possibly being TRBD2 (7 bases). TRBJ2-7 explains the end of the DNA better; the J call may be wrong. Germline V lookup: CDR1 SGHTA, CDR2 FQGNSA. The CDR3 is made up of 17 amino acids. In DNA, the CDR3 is TGTGCCAGCAGCTCAGGCTCAGGGAGGGGGGGCTACAATGAGCAGTACTTC. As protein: CASSSGSGRGGYNEQYF.

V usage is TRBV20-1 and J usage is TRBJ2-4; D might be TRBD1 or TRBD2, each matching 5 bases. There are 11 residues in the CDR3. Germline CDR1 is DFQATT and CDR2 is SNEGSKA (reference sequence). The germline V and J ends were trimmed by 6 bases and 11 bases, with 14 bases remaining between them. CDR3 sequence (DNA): TGCAGTGCCCGGGACCGCCAAGTTCAGTACTTC. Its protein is CSARDRQVQYF.

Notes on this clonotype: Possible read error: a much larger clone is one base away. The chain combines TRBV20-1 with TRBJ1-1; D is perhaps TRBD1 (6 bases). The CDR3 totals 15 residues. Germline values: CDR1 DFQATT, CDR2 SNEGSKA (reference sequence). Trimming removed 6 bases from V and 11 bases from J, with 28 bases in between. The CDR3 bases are TGCAGTGCGCCCGGGGGGGGCCCCGAGCCCCAGGATGCTTTCTTT. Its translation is CSAPGGGPEPQDAFF.

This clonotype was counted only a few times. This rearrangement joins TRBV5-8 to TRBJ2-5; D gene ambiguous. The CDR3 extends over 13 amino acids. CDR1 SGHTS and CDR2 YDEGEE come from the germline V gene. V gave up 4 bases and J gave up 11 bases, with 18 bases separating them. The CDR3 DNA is TGTGCCAGCAGCCCACGGACCAACAATGAGCAGTACTTC. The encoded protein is CASSPRTNNEQYF.

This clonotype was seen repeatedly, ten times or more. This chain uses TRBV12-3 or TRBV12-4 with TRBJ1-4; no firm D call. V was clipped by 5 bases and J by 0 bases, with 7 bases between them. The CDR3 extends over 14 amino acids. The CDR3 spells CASSVQATNEKLFF. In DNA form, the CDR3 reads TGTGCCAGCAGTGTTCAGGCAACTAATGAAAAACTGTTTTTT.

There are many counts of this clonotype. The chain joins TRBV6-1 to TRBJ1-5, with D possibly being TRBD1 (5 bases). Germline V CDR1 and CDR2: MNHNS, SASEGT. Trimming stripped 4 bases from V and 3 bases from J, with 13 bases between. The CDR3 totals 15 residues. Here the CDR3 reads CASSASRGDNQPQHF. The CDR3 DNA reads TGTGCCAGCAGTGCGTCCCGAGGGGACAATCAGCCCCAGCATTTT.

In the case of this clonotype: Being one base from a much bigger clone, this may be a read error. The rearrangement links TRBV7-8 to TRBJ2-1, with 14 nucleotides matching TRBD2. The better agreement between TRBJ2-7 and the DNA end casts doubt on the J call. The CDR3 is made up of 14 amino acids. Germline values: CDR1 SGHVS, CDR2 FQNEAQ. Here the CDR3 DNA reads TGTGCCAGCAGCTCCGGACTAGCGGGGGGTGAGCAGTACTTC. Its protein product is CASSSGLAGGEQYF.

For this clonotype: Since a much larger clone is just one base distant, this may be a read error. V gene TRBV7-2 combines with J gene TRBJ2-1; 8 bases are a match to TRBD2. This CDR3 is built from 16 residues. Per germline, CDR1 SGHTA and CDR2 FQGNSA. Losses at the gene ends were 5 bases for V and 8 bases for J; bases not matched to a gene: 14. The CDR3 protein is CASSLSGGRICYEQFF. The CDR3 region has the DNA TGTGCCAGCAGCCTAAGCGGGGGTCGGATCTGTTATGAGCAGTTCTTC.

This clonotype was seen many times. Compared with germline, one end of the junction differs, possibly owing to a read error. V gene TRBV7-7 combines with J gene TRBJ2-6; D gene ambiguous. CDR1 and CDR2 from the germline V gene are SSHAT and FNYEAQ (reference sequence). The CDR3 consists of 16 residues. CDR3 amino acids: CASSPLYTSGANVLTF. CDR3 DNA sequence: TGTGCTAGCAGCCCCCTCTATACCTCTGGGGCCAACGTCCTGACTTTC.

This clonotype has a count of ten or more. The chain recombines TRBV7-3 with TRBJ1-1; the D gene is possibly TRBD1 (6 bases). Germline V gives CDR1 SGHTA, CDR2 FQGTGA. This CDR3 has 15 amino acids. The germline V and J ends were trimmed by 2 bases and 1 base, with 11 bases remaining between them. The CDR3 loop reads CASSLATGANTEAFF. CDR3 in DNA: TGTGCCAGCAGCTTAGCGACAGGAGCGAACACTGAAGCTTTCTTT.

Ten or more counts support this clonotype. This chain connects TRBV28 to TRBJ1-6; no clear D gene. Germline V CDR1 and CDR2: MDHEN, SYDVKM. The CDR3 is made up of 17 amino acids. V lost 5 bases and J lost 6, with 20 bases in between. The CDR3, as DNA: TGTGCCAGCAGTGCAAAACAAATCCCGGTGCCTAATTCACCCCTCCACTTT. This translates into CASSAKQIPVPNSPLHF.

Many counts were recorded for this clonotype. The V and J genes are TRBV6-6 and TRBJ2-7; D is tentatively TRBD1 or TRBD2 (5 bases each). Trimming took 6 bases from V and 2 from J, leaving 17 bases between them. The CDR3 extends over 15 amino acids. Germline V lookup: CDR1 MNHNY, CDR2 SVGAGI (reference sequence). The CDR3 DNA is TGTGCCAGCAGCCAGACCGAGGGGTTTGCCTACGAGCAGTACTTC. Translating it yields CASSQTEGFAYEQYF.

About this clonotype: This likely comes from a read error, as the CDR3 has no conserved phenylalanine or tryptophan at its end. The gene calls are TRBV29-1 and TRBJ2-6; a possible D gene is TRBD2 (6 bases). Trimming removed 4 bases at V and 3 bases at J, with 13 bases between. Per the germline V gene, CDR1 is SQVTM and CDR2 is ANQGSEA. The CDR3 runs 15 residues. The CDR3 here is CSVAPGGGGANVLTC. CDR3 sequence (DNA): TGCAGCGTTGCACCCGGGGGAGGTGGGGCCAACGTCCTGACTTGC.

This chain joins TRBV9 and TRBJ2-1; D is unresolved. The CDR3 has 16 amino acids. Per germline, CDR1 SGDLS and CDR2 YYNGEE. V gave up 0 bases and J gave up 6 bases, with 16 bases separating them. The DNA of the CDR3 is TGTGCCAGCAGCGTAGATGCTCTACCCTTGTTCAATGAGCAGTTCTTC. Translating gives CASSVDALPLFNEQFF.